The 7 T cell receptor beta chains listed next were all sequenced from one sample in a study of cytotoxic CD8 clonotypes in ibrutinib-treated CLL. Profiled with immunoSEQ multiplex PCR; TCRdb holds only in-frame clones, not every one. The profile shows some 92,000 clones, approximately 77% of them singletons. Specimen: PBMCs, collected after 24 months of ibrutinib treatment. The receptor source for this set is a human donor with chronic lymphocytic leukemia.

The J gene is TRBJ1-5, the V gene TRBV29-1, with TRBD1 identical over 9 bases. V dropped 6 bases and J dropped 9; count of bases not matched to a gene: 6. This CDR3 spans 12 amino acids. Germline V gives CDR1 SQVTM, CDR2 ANQGSEA. As DNA, the CDR3 is TGCAGCGTATCACCGGGACAGGGGCCCCAGCATTTT. It yields the protein CSVSPGQGPQHF.

The chain uses TRBV9 and TRBJ1-5, with D perhaps matching TRBD1 (6 bases). CDR1 SGDLS and CDR2 YYNGEE come from the germline V gene. Trimming removed 4 bases from V and 3 bases from J, with 11 bases in between. The CDR3 extends over 14 amino acids. This CDR3 is CASSIGDTNQPQHF. Written as DNA, the CDR3 is TGTGCCAGCAGCATAGGGGACACCAATCAGCCCCAGCATTTT.

The chain combines TRBV27 with TRBJ2-1; perhaps TRBD1 as D (6 bases). Germline assignment: CDR1 MNHEY and CDR2 SMNVEV (reference sequence). V lost 7 bases and J 1 base, leaving 14 bases between the germline ends. CDR3 length equals 15 residues. The CDR3 loop is CASTEGTSSYNEQFF. The CDR3 nucleotides read TGTGCCAGCACAGAAGGGACATCGTCCTACAATGAGCAGTTCTTC.

This CDR3 is CASSLPIGPSGYTF. The DNA for the CDR3 is TGTGCCAGCAGCCTTCCGATCGGGCCCTCTGGCTACACCTTC. V usage is TRBV7-9 and J usage is TRBJ1-2; D gene unclear. This CDR3 has 14 residues. V lost 5 bases, J lost 7 bases, and 17 bases lay in between. CDR1 and CDR2 from the germline V gene are SEHNR and FQNEAQ (reference sequence).

The chain couples TRBV15 to TRBJ1-4, with D unresolved. V was shortened by 4 bases and J by 4 bases, with 4 bases between the two germline ends. The germline gives CDR1 LNHNV, CDR2 YYDKDF (reference sequence). The CDR3 has 12 residues. The CDR3, as DNA: TGTGCCACCAGCAACGTTAATGAAAAACTGTTTTTT. Amino acid sequence: CATSNVNEKLFF.

The J gene is TRBJ2-3, the V gene TRBV5-1; D ambiguous. The CDR3 covers 17 residues. The V and J ends lost 0 bases and 0 bases respectively, with 14 bases between them. Looked up from germline, CDR1 is SGHRS and CDR2 is YFSETQ. CDR3 loop: CASSLGVKTLSTDTQYF. The CDR3 coding sequence is TGCGCCAGCAGCTTGGGAGTAAAAACCCTGAGCACAGATACGCAGTATTTT.

The V call is TRBV6-4, the J call TRBJ2-2; D call uncertain. The CDR3 sequence is 14 residues long. Between the trimmed V and J ends, which lost 5 bases and 4 bases, there was a span of 11 bases. The V gene's germline CDR1 is MRHNA and CDR2 SNTAGT. CDR3: CASSWKLPTGELFF. CDR3 coding DNA: TGTGCCAGCAGTTGGAAGCTCCCCACCGGGGAGCTGTTTTTT.